A selection of T cell receptor beta chains follows, all from one sample in a study of memory CD4+ T cells and cytomegalovirus serostatus. Assay: immunoSEQ multiplex PCR; the TCRdb copy retains only in-frame clones and omits some. The data show about 64,000 clones, with approximately 71% seen just once and about 0.9% held by the top ten. Sequenced sample: memory CD4+ T cells from blood. These receptors came from an adult in good health and CMV-seronegative. CDR3s include the opening cysteine and the closing phenylalanine or tryptophan. Fields, in order: V gene, clone size, D gene, J gene, CDR3 protein, CDR3 DNA. A D gene is named only where the DNA matches it firmly. Only part of the rows carry a size: once, few, many, or a class if the clone is expanded.

V gene: TRBV18
clone size: NA
D gene: TRBD1
J gene: TRBJ2-2
CDR3 protein: CASSPPGQGATGELFF
CDR3 DNA: TGTGCCAGCTCACCCCCGGGACAGGGCGCCACCGGGGAGCTGTTTTTT

V gene: TRBV27
clone size: NA
D gene: TRBD2
J gene: TRBJ2-1
CDR3 protein: CASSLLAPSGGAGVQFF
CDR3 DNA: TGTGCCAGCAGTTTATTAGCCCCCAGCGGGGGGGCCGGAGTGCAGTTCTTC

V gene: TRBV5-1
clone size: NA
D gene: TRBD2
J gene: TRBJ2-7
CDR3 protein: CASSLDGQRGGLNEQYF
CDR3 DNA: TGCGCCAGCAGCTTGGACGGGCAGCGGGGGGGATTGAACGAGCAGTACTTC

V gene: TRBV30
clone size: NA
D gene: NA
J gene: TRBJ2-7
CDR3 protein: CAWSVRSTYEQYF
CDR3 DNA: TGTGCCTGGAGTGTACGGTCGACCTACGAGCAGTACTTC

V gene: TRBV7-9
clone size: once
D gene: TRBD2
J gene: TRBJ2-1
CDR3 protein: CASSLSRGGNYNEQFF
CDR3 DNA: TGTGCCAGCAGCTTATCGCGGGGGGGAAATTACAATGAGCAGTTCTTC

V gene: TRBV27
clone size: NA
D gene: TRBD1
J gene: TRBJ2-7
CDR3 protein: CASSSDRERKQYF
CDR3 DNA: TGTGCCAGCAGTTCCGACAGGGAAAGGAAGCAGTACTTC

V gene: TRBV4-2
clone size: NA
D gene: TRBD2
J gene: TRBJ2-1
CDR3 protein: CASSPSSFLAGGRIDEQFF
CDR3 DNA: TGTGCCAGCAGCCCCTCTTCCTTTTTAGCGGGAGGCCGTATCGATGAGCAGTTCTTC

V gene: TRBV9
clone size: NA
D gene: TRBD1
J gene: TRBJ1-6
CDR3 protein: CASSPWTGGKSPLHF
CDR3 DNA: TGTGCCAGCAGCCCGTGGACAGGTGGCAAGTCACCCCTCCACTTT

V gene: TRBV10-3
clone size: once
D gene: TRBD2
J gene: TRBJ2-1
CDR3 protein: CAISDGTSGRHNEQFF
CDR3 DNA: TGTGCCATCAGCGACGGGACTAGCGGGAGGCACAATGAGCAGTTCTTC

V gene: TRBV7-9
clone size: few
D gene: NA
J gene: TRBJ1-2
CDR3 protein: CASSLEFGGYGYTF
CDR3 DNA: TGTGCCAGCAGCTTAGAGTTTGGGGGCTATGGCTACACCTTC

V gene: TRBV19
clone size: NA
D gene: NA
J gene: TRBJ1-2
CDR3 protein: CASKVEGGGDGYTF
CDR3 DNA: TGTGCCAGTAAGGTCGAGGGAGGGGGTGACGGCTACACCTTC

V gene: TRBV7-9
clone size: NA
D gene: TRBD1
J gene: TRBJ1-1
CDR3 protein: CASSLAVTDRDGTEAFF
CDR3 DNA: TGTGCCAGCAGCTTAGCAGTGACGGACAGGGACGGGACTGAAGCTTTCTTT

V gene: TRBV5-4
clone size: NA
D gene: NA
J gene: TRBJ1-1
CDR3 protein: CASSWGVNTEAFF
CDR3 DNA: TGTGCCAGCAGCTGGGGGGTAAACACTGAAGCTTTCTTT

V gene: TRBV7-6
clone size: NA
D gene: NA
J gene: TRBJ2-1
CDR3 protein: CASSFRGIWANEQFF
CDR3 DNA: TGTGCCAGCAGCTTCCGGGGGATATGGGCCAATGAGCAGTTCTTC

V gene: TRBV2
clone size: NA
D gene: TRBD1
J gene: TRBJ2-7
CDR3 protein: CASRAATGGGTGEQYF
CDR3 DNA: TGTGCCAGCAGGGCAGCGACAGGGGGCGGAACAGGCGAGCAGTACTTC

V gene: TRBV28
clone size: NA
D gene: NA
J gene: TRBJ2-3
CDR3 protein: CATTPGDSRQEQYF
CDR3 DNA: TGTGCCACCACCCCCGGAGATAGTAGACAAGAGCAGTATTTT

V gene: TRBV19
clone size: NA
D gene: NA
J gene: TRBJ1-1
CDR3 protein: CASSTAGRGAGTEAFF
CDR3 DNA: TGTGCCAGTAGTACGGCTGGGCGGGGGGCTGGGACTGAAGCTTTCTTT

V gene: TRBV5-1
clone size: NA
D gene: NA
J gene: TRBJ1-3
CDR3 protein: CASSSEWQQGYGNTIYF
CDR3 DNA: TGCGCCAGCAGCTCGGAATGGCAGCAGGGATACGGAAACACCATATATTTT

V gene: TRBV5-1
clone size: NA
D gene: TRBD2
J gene: TRBJ2-7
CDR3 protein: CASSLDTSGLYEQYF
CDR3 DNA: TGCGCCAGCAGCTTGGATACTAGCGGACTCTACGAGCAGTACTTC

V gene: TRBV5-1
clone size: NA
D gene: TRBD1
J gene: TRBJ2-7
CDR3 protein: CASSSGTGSYEQYF
CDR3 DNA: TGCGCCAGCAGCTCCGGGACAGGGTCCTACGAGCAGTACTTC

V gene: TRBV27
clone size: NA
D gene: NA
J gene: TRBJ1-2
CDR3 protein: CASSLGPRFGGRNYGYTF
CDR3 DNA: TGTGCCAGCAGTTTAGGTCCGCGTTTCGGGGGGCGTAACTATGGCTACACCTTC

V gene: TRBV5-4
clone size: once
D gene: TRBD1
J gene: TRBJ1-2
CDR3 protein: CASSWSRGYDGYTF
CDR3 DNA: TGTGCCAGCAGCTGGAGCAGGGGGTATGATGGCTACACCTTC

V gene: TRBV19
clone size: few
D gene: NA
J gene: TRBJ1-1
CDR3 protein: CASKSGDANTEAFF
CDR3 DNA: TGTGCCAGTAAATCAGGGGATGCGAACACTGAAGCTTTCTTT

V gene: TRBV5-1
clone size: NA
D gene: TRBD1
J gene: TRBJ1-2
CDR3 protein: CASSLGLGQNYGYTF
CDR3 DNA: TGCGCCAGCAGCTTGGGATTGGGACAGAACTATGGCTACACCTTC

V gene: TRBV7-9
clone size: NA
D gene: NA
J gene: TRBJ1-1
CDR3 protein: CASTVRGARNTEAFF
CDR3 DNA: TGTGCCAGCACCGTACGGGGGGCTAGGAACACTGAAGCTTTCTTT

V gene: TRBV4-2
clone size: NA
D gene: NA
J gene: TRBJ2-1
CDR3 protein: CASSQDPGWGSSYNEQFF
CDR3 DNA: TGTGCCAGCAGCCAAGATCCCGGTTGGGGGAGCTCCTACAATGAGCAGTTCTTC

V gene: TRBV7-8
clone size: NA
D gene: TRBD2
J gene: TRBJ2-7
CDR3 protein: CASSFGASGGHYEQYF
CDR3 DNA: TGTGCCAGCAGCTTTGGGGCTAGCGGGGGGCACTACGAGCAGTACTTC

V gene: TRBV30
clone size: NA
D gene: TRBD2
J gene: TRBJ2-1
CDR3 protein: CAWKGRGGRNEQFF
CDR3 DNA: TGTGCCTGGAAGGGGCGGGGGGGAAGGAATGAGCAGTTCTTC

V gene: TRBV6-6
clone size: NA
D gene: NA
J gene: TRBJ2-7
CDR3 protein: CASSQQGYEQYF
CDR3 DNA: TGTGCCAGCAGTCAACAGGGCTACGAGCAGTACTTC

V gene: TRBV5-1
clone size: NA
D gene: NA
J gene: TRBJ2-4
CDR3 protein: CASSFGGSAKNIQYF
CDR3 DNA: TGCGCCAGCAGCTTCGGGGGTTCGGCCAAAAACATTCAGTACTTC

V gene: TRBV5-1
clone size: once
D gene: NA
J gene: TRBJ1-1
CDR3 protein: CASSLRPNTEAFF
CDR3 DNA: TGCGCCAGCAGCTTACGGCCCAACACTGAAGCTTTCTTT

V gene: TRBV19
clone size: few
D gene: NA
J gene: TRBJ1-1
CDR3 protein: CASTGVLNTEAFF
CDR3 DNA: TGTGCCAGTACCGGGGTCCTGAACACTGAAGCTTTCTTT

V gene: TRBV5-1
clone size: NA
D gene: TRBD2
J gene: TRBJ2-3
CDR3 protein: CASTSGGAGDTQYF
CDR3 DNA: TGCGCCAGCACGAGCGGGGGGGCTGGAGATACGCAGTATTTT

V gene: TRBV5-1
clone size: NA
D gene: NA
J gene: TRBJ1-1
CDR3 protein: CASSKTTDMNTEAFF
CDR3 DNA: TGCGCCAGCAGCAAAACGACAGATATGAACACTGAAGCTTTCTTT

V gene: TRBV10-2
clone size: NA
D gene: NA
J gene: TRBJ1-4
CDR3 protein: CASSETGVTGKKLFF
CDR3 DNA: TGCGCCAGCAGTGAGACGGGTGTAACAGGGAAAAAACTGTTTTTT

V gene: TRBV11-3
clone size: NA
D gene: NA
J gene: TRBJ2-3
CDR3 protein: CASSAFSTDTQYF
CDR3 DNA: TGTGCCAGCAGCGCCTTCAGCACAGATACGCAGTATTTT

V gene: TRBV9
clone size: NA
D gene: TRBD2
J gene: TRBJ2-6
CDR3 protein: CASSVGGTTRSGANVLTF
CDR3 DNA: TGTGCCAGCAGCGTAGGTGGGACTACTCGCTCTGGGGCCAACGTCCTGACTTTC

V gene: TRBV7-9
clone size: NA
D gene: NA
J gene: TRBJ2-7
CDR3 protein: CASSLAAGGLYEQYF
CDR3 DNA: TGTGCCAGCAGCTTAGCGGCAGGTGGGCTTTACGAGCAGTACTTC

V gene: TRBV5-4
clone size: NA
D gene: TRBD1
J gene: TRBJ1-2
CDR3 protein: CASSLRLTGVGDGYTF
CDR3 DNA: TGTGCCAGCAGCTTGAGATTGACAGGGGTTGGAGATGGCTACACCTTC

V gene: TRBV11-2
clone size: NA
D gene: TRBD1
J gene: TRBJ2-7
CDR3 protein: CASSKSGTGGYEQYF
CDR3 DNA: TGTGCCAGCAGCAAATCCGGGACAGGCGGCTACGAGCAGTACTTC

V gene: TRBV6-5
clone size: NA
D gene: NA
J gene: TRBJ2-1
CDR3 protein: CASSYIQGLYNEQFF
CDR3 DNA: TGTGCCAGCAGTTACATCCAGGGACTCTACAATGAGCAGTTCTTC

V gene: TRBV28
clone size: NA
D gene: TRBD2
J gene: TRBJ2-7
CDR3 protein: CASTSEAGSGRSNYEQYF
CDR3 DNA: TGTGCCAGCACCTCGGAAGCGGGGAGCGGGAGGTCCAACTACGAGCAGTACTTC

V gene: TRBV15
clone size: few
D gene: NA
J gene: TRBJ2-1
CDR3 protein: CATSRDSGGAYNEQFF
CDR3 DNA: TGTGCCACCAGCAGAGATAGCGGTGGGGCCTACAATGAGCAGTTCTTC

V gene: TRBV7-7
clone size: few
D gene: NA
J gene: TRBJ2-1
CDR3 protein: CASSLAQGYNEQFF
CDR3 DNA: TGTGCTAGCAGCTTAGCCCAGGGATACAATGAGCAGTTCTTC

V gene: TRBV25-1
clone size: NA
D gene: NA
J gene: TRBJ1-2
CDR3 protein: CASSERYYGYTF
CDR3 DNA: TGTGCCAGCAGTGAAAGGTACTATGGCTACACCTTC

V gene: TRBV27
clone size: NA
D gene: TRBD2
J gene: TRBJ2-1
CDR3 protein: CASRSASGDYNEQFF
CDR3 DNA: TGTGCCAGCAGGTCAGCCAGCGGGGACTACAATGAGCAGTTCTTC

V gene: TRBV6-6
clone size: few
D gene: TRBD1
J gene: TRBJ1-1
CDR3 protein: CASSYGQVNTEAFF
CDR3 DNA: TGTGCCAGCAGTTATGGACAGGTGAACACTGAAGCTTTCTTT

V gene: TRBV7-2
clone size: NA
D gene: TRBD2
J gene: TRBJ2-3
CDR3 protein: CASSPGLAGDTQYF
CDR3 DNA: TGTGCCAGCAGCCCAGGACTAGCAGGGGATACGCAGTATTTT

V gene: TRBV4-1
clone size: NA
D gene: NA
J gene: TRBJ1-4
CDR3 protein: CASSQDERYNEKLFF
CDR3 DNA: TGCGCCAGCAGCCAAGATGAGAGATATAATGAAAAACTGTTTTTT

V gene: TRBV19
clone size: NA
D gene: TRBD1
J gene: TRBJ1-5
CDR3 protein: CASSIMRGQGNQPQHF
CDR3 DNA: TGTGCCAGTAGTATAATGCGGGGACAGGGCAATCAGCCCCAGCATTTT

V gene: TRBV30
clone size: NA
D gene: NA
J gene: TRBJ2-7
CDR3 protein: CAWRSVFEQYF
CDR3 DNA: TGTGCCTGGAGAAGCGTGTTCGAGCAGTACTTC

V gene: TRBV19
clone size: NA
D gene: NA
J gene: TRBJ2-3
CDR3 protein: CASGSADTQYF
CDR3 DNA: TGTGCCAGTGGTTCGGCGGATACGCAGTATTTT

V gene: TRBV28
clone size: NA
D gene: TRBD1
J gene: TRBJ2-1
CDR3 protein: CASSLRGQLNEQFF
CDR3 DNA: TGTGCCAGCAGTTTACGGGGACAGCTAAATGAGCAGTTCTTC

V gene: TRBV5-6
clone size: NA
D gene: NA
J gene: TRBJ2-7
CDR3 protein: CASSEQGVAYEQYF
CDR3 DNA: TGTGCCAGCAGCGAGCAAGGGGTGGCCTACGAGCAGTACTTC

V gene: TRBV9
clone size: NA
D gene: TRBD1
J gene: TRBJ2-7
CDR3 protein: CASSVSQGYEQYF
CDR3 DNA: TGTGCCAGCAGCGTCTCACAGGGGTACGAGCAGTACTTC